One and the same sample provided the 23 T cell receptor beta chains below, sequenced in a study of blood T cells in healthy people across ages. Alongside a J-beta primer mix, a sample-barcoded 5' primer served in a second PCR lasting about 7 to 12 cycles. From the 5' RACE reads, TCRdb called clonotypes with MiXCR, one entry per CDR3 protein. The data hold around 940,000 distinct CDR3 sequences, with roughly half observed a single time. Sequencing used blood. These receptors were collected from a woman in her fifties or sixties in good health.

The chain recombines TRBV20-1 with TRBJ2-1; 7 bases match TRBD2. CDR1 is DFQATT, CDR2 SNEGSKA, per germline (reference sequence). After removal of 6 bases from V and 3 bases from J, the junction contained 8 bases not matched to a gene. This CDR3 is built from 14 residues. The CDR3: CSAIKRGLYNEQFF. The DNA for the CDR3 is TGCAGTGCCATAAAGCGGGGCCTCTACAATGAGCAGTTCTTC.

This clonotype was observed a handful of times. This chain connects TRBV20-1 to TRBJ2-7; TRBD2 aligns across 11 bases. Germline V gives CDR1 DFQATT, CDR2 SNEGSKA (reference sequence). J was trimmed by 2 bases and V by 0 bases; bases with no gene match: 15. The CDR3 extends over 19 amino acids. The CDR3 is CSARDARRLAGWDTYEQYF. The DNA of the CDR3 is TGCAGTGCTAGAGACGCGCGTAGACTAGCGGGATGGGACACCTACGAGCAGTACTTC.

This chain uses TRBV5-1 with TRBJ2-1; 7 positions match TRBD2. Per the germline V gene, CDR1 is SGHRS and CDR2 is YFSETQ. The ends lost 0 bases at V and 3 bases at J; junction bases unmatched: 3. The CDR3 contains 15 residues. CDR3 sequence reads: CASSLGGGFYNEQFF. The CDR3 nucleotides read TGCGCCAGCAGCTTGGGGGGGGGTTTCTACAATGAGCAGTTCTTC.

The V and J genes are TRBV5-1 and TRBJ2-2; D is unresolved. Per the germline V gene, CDR1 is SGHRS and CDR2 is YFSETQ. This CDR3 comprises 15 residues. Trimming removed 1 base at V and 7 bases at J, with 14 bases between. CDR3 nucleotide sequence: TGCGCCAGCAGCTTGATTTCGATCTCTAGCGGGGAGCTGTTTTTT. Protein: CASSLISISSGELFF.

In this sample, this clonotype turned up a few times. The chain joins TRBV29-1 to TRBJ2-7, with D perhaps given as TRBD1 or TRBD2 (5 bases each). This CDR3 comprises 12 residues. Germline values: CDR1 SQVTM, CDR2 ANQGSEA. V dropped 5 bases and J dropped 5 bases, with 13 bases sitting between them. The CDR3, as DNA: TGCAGCGTTAATGACGGGACGGACGAGCAGTACTTC. Amino acids: CSVNDGTDEQYF.

V is TRBV5-6 and J is TRBJ2-7, with a tentative D call TRBD1 (6 bases). The end of the DNA fits TRBJ2-5 better, so the J call may be wrong. This CDR3 has 13 residues. The germline V gene encodes CDR1 SGHDT and CDR2 YYEEEE. The CDR3 coding sequence is TGTGCCAGCAGCGGGGGCGGGTTGGAGACCCAGTACTTC. Translated: CASSGGGLETQYF.

This clonotype was recorded a few times. The chain has TRBV12-3 or TRBV12-4 and TRBJ2-4; D is ambiguous. CDR3 length: 18 amino acids. Trimming removed 3 bases at V and 3 bases at J, with 21 bases between. CDR3 nucleotides: TGTGCCAGCAGTTTGGACCCAAGGACCCCCATAGACAAAAACATTCAGTACTTC. The encoded protein is CASSLDPRTPIDKNIQYF.

The chain combines TRBV4-1 with TRBJ2-1, with D unclear. The CDR3 is 16 amino acids. V gave up 4 bases and J gave up 4 bases, with 17 bases separating them. In germline, CDR1 is MGHRA, CDR2 YSYEKL. This CDR3 reads CASSRGDARWYNEQFF. CDR3 coding DNA: TGCGCCAGCAGCCGAGGCGACGCTAGGTGGTACAATGAGCAGTTCTTC.

The chain employs TRBV15 and TRBJ1-6; TRBD1 might be the D (6 bases). CDR3 size: 16 residues. V lost 0 bases, J lost 9 bases, and 15 bases lay in between. CDR1 and CDR2 from the germline V gene are LNHNV and YYDKDF (reference sequence). The CDR3 sequence: CATSRDLGGLGSPLHF. In nucleotides, the CDR3 is TGTGCCACCAGCAGAGATCTAGGGGGGCTGGGTTCACCCCTCCACTTT. Drawing the rest from reference TRBV15 and TRBJ1-6, the complete variable domain is DAMVIQNPRYQVTQFGKPVTLSCSQTLNHNVMYWYQQKSSQAPKLLFHYYDKDFNNEADTPDNFQSRRPNTSFCFLDIRSPGLGDTAMYLCATSRDLGGLGSPLHFGNGTRLTVT.

To note about this clonotype: Germline is not matched at one junction end, which may reflect a read error. The V call is TRBV3-1, the J call TRBJ2-6; TRBD1 agrees at 10 bases. The length of the CDR3 is 17 residues. Germline V gene lookup returns CDR1 LGHDT and CDR2 YNNKEL (reference sequence). The CDR3 spells CASSPATGGSGATVLTF. The CDR3 region has the DNA TGTGCCAGCAGTCCCGCGACAGGGGGCTCTGGGGCCACCGTCCTGACTTTC.

The J gene is TRBJ2-7, the V gene TRBV12-3 or TRBV12-4; D is perhaps TRBD1 (6 bases). Trimming stripped 4 bases from V and 3 bases from J, with 13 bases between. This CDR3 comprises 14 residues. This chain's CDR3 is CASSWGLGIYEQYF. CDR3 nucleotides: TGTGCCAGCAGTTGGGGGCTTGGAATCTACGAGCAGTACTTC.

A few counts support this clonotype. The chain carries TRBV7-3 and TRBJ2-6, with TRBD1 as a possible D gene (6 bases). V lost 3 bases and J 0 bases, leaving 15 bases between the germline ends. This CDR3 is 18 amino acids long. Germline V gene sequence: CDR1 SGHTA, CDR2 FQGTGA. CDR3 sequence reads: CASSFQGSLYSGANVLTF. In DNA, the CDR3 is TGTGCCAGCAGCTTTCAGGGGTCCCTCTACTCTGGGGCCAACGTCCTGACTTTC.

V is TRBV6-2 or TRBV6-3 and J is TRBJ2-5; TRBD2 matches at 7 bases. The CDR3 consists of 16 residues. V gave up 6 bases and J gave up 3 bases; unmatched junction bases: 13. The germline CDR1 and CDR2 sequences are MNHEY and SVGEGT. This CDR3 is CASRHRGLGEKETQYF. Written as DNA, the CDR3 is TGTGCCAGCAGACACCGCGGACTAGGGGAAAAAGAGACCCAGTACTTC.

The rearrangement links TRBV6-2 or TRBV6-3 to TRBJ2-4; perhaps TRBD2 as D (6 bases). The germline gives CDR1 MNHEY, CDR2 SVGEGT. The CDR3 covers 14 residues. V lost 8 bases, J lost 4 bases, and 15 bases lay in between. The CDR3 DNA reads as TGTGCCAGCTTGGGGGGAGGACAAAAAAACATTCAGTACTTC. This encodes CASLGGGQKNIQYF.

In regard to this clonotype: A much larger clone sits a single nucleotide away, making a read error possible. The J gene is TRBJ2-7, the V gene TRBV29-1; D may be TRBD2 (6 bases). CDR3 length: 13 amino acids. Germline CDR1 is SQVTM and CDR2 is ANQGSEA. The CDR3: CSVERDFSDEQYF. The CDR3 bases are TGCAGCGTTGAAAGGGACTTCTCCGACGAGCAGTACTTC.

The rearrangement uses TRBV7-9 and TRBJ2-2, with 9 bases matching TRBD1. This CDR3 region has 16 residues. The V gene's germline CDR1 is SEHNR and CDR2 FQNEAQ (reference sequence). Trimming took 4 bases from V and 5 from J; bases not matched to a gene: 8. As DNA, the CDR3 is TGTGCCAGCAGCTCTACAGGGGGCGCGTTGACCGGGGAGCTGTTTTTT. Translation gives CASSSTGGALTGELFF.

The chain is built from TRBV21-1 and TRBJ1-5. TRBV21-1 is termed a pseudogene. The CDR3 is made up of 12 amino acids. For the CDR3, the DNA is TGTGCCAGCAGCAAAGATGGTCAGCCCCAGCATTTT. Amino acids: CASSKDGQPQHF.

This chain connects TRBV4-1 to TRBJ2-7; TRBD1 or TRBD2 may be the D gene (6 bases each). There are 15 residues in the CDR3. Germline CDR1 is MGHRA and CDR2 is YSYEKL. V lost 1 base and J 2 bases, leaving 12 bases between the germline ends. This CDR3 reads CASSQVGRDTYEQYF. CDR3 in DNA: TGCGCCAGCAGCCAAGTAGGGCGGGACACCTACGAGCAGTACTTC.

V and J are TRBV5-1 and TRBJ1-5; D call uncertain. The CDR3 loop spans 15 amino acids. Germline CDR1 is SGHRS and CDR2 is YFSETQ. V lost 4 bases to trimming and J lost 0 bases, with 11 bases between them. The CDR3 protein is CASSHGPYSNQPQHF. CDR3 sequence (DNA): TGCGCCAGCAGCCACGGACCGTATAGCAATCAGCCCCAGCATTTT. The whole variable domain, remainder taken from reference TRBV5-1 and TRBJ1-5, is KAGVTQTPRYLIKTRGQQVTLSCSPISGHRSVSWYQQTPGQGLQFLFEYFSETQRNKGNFPGRFSGRQFSNSRSEMNVSTLELGDSALYLCASSHGPYSNQPQHFGDGTRLSIL.

The rearrangement joins TRBV20-1 to TRBJ2-4; 7 bases map to TRBD1. The germline CDR1 and CDR2 sequences are DFQATT and SNEGSKA (reference sequence). V dropped 2 bases and J dropped 2; count of bases not matched to a gene: 9. The CDR3 extends over 16 amino acids. The CDR3 is CSARHRDSASKNIQYF. CDR3 coding DNA: TGCAGTGCTAGACACCGGGACAGCGCATCCAAAAACATTCAGTACTTC.

J is TRBJ1-2 and V is TRBV20-1; D is unclear. The CDR3 runs 10 residues. The V end lost 5 bases, the J end lost 8 bases, and 9 bases lay between the germline ends. Germline V gives CDR1 DFQATT, CDR2 SNEGSKA (reference sequence). For the CDR3, the DNA is TGCAGTGCTCGACTGGGGGGCTACACCTTC. Its translation: CSARLGGYTF.

The J gene is TRBJ2-7, the V gene TRBV20-1, with unresolved D. This CDR3 region has 10 residues. V lost 4 bases, J lost 3 bases, and 4 bases lay in between. Per germline, CDR1 DFQATT and CDR2 SNEGSKA (reference sequence). The CDR3 sequence: CSANLYEQYF. The CDR3 nucleotides read TGCAGTGCTAATCTCTACGAGCAGTACTTC.

This chain joins TRBV6-2 or TRBV6-3 and TRBJ2-1, with TRBD2 matching 10 bases. Trimming cost V 4 bases and J 7 bases; bases outside gene matches: 4. The CDR3 extends over 14 amino acids. From germline, CDR1 is MNHEY and CDR2 SVGEGT. This CDR3 is CASSSGLAPNEQFF. CDR3 sequence (DNA): TGTGCCAGCAGTTCGGGACTAGCGCCGAATGAGCAGTTCTTC.